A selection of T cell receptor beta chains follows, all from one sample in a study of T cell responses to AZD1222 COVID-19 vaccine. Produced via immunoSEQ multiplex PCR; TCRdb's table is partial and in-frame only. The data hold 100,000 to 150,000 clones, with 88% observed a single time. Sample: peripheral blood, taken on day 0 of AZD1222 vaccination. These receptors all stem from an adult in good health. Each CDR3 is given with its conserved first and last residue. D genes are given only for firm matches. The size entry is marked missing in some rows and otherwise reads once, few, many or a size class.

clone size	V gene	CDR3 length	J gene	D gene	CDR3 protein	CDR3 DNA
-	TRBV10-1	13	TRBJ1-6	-	CASSSGYASPLHF	TGCGCCAGCAGCTCCGGCTACGCTTCACCCCTCCACTTT
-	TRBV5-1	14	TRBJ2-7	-	CASSPREEYYEQYF	TGCGCCAGCAGCCCGAGGGAGGAATACTACGAGCAGTACTTC
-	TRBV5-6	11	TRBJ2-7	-	CASSLWAEQYF	TGTGCCAGCAGCCTCTGGGCAGAGCAGTACTTC
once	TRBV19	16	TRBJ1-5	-	CASSSDGFYSNQPQHF	TGTGCCAGTAGTAGTGACGGGTTCTATAGCAATCAGCCCCAGCATTTT
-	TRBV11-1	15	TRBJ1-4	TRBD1	CASSSRTGRGEKLFF	TGTGCCAGCAGCTCCCGGACAGGGAGAGGAGAAAAACTGTTTTTT
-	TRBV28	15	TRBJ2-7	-	CASSVSGKSSYEQYF	TGTGCCAGCAGTGTTAGCGGAAAAAGCTCCTACGAGCAGTACTTC
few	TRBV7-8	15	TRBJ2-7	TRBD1	CASSLARAGGSEQYF	TGTGCCAGCAGCTTAGCGCGGGCAGGGGGCAGCGAGCAGTACTTC
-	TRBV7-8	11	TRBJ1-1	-	CASSSQAEAFF	TGTGCCAGCAGCTCTCAGGCTGAAGCTTTCTTT
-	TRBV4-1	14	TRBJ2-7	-	CASSQGVDSYEQYF	TGCGCCAGCAGCCAAGGGGTTGACTCCTACGAGCAGTACTTC
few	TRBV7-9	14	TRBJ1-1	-	CASSLLGLNTEAFF	TGTGCCAGCAGCTTATTAGGCCTGAACACTGAAGCTTTCTTT
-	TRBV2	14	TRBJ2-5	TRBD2	CASRSGLAVETQYF	TGTGCCAGCAGATCTGGACTAGCGGTAGAGACCCAGTACTTC
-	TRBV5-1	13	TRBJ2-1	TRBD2	CASSRAGNNEQFF	TGCGCCAGCAGCCGAGCGGGAAACAATGAGCAGTTCTTC
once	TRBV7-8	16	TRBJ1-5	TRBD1	CASSLALRDSEGPQHF	TGTGCCAGCAGCTTAGCGCTCCGGGACAGCGAAGGGCCCCAGCATTTT
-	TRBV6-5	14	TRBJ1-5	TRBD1	CASGGQGAGQPQHF	TGTGCCAGCGGGGGACAGGGGGCTGGCCAGCCCCAGCATTTT
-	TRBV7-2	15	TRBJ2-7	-	CASSLAGTGPTEQYF	TGTGCCAGCAGCTTAGCCGGGACGGGTCCTACAGAGCAGTACTTC
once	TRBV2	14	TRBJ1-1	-	CASSVKGLNTEAFF	TGTGCCAGCAGTGTAAAGGGCCTGAACACTGAAGCTTTCTTT
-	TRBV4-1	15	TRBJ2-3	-	CASGLDSASTDTQYF	TGCGCCAGCGGGCTGGACTCGGCTAGCACAGATACGCAGTATTTT
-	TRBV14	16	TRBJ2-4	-	CASSQGAGWAKNIQYF	TGTGCCAGCAGCCAAGGCGCGGGGTGGGCCAAAAACATTCAGTACTTC
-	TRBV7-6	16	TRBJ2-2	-	CASAPVGGAGTGELFF	TGTGCCAGCGCCCCAGTGGGGGGGGCCGGCACCGGGGAGCTGTTTTTT
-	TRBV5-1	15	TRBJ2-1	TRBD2	CASSQGGTSGGYQFF	TGCGCCAGCAGCCAGGGCGGGACTAGCGGGGGATATCAGTTCTTC
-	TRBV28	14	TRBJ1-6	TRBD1	CASSLRDRNSPLHF	TGTGCCAGCAGTTTAAGGGACAGAAATTCACCCCTCCACTTT
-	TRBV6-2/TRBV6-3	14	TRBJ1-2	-	CASSYAADLYGYTF	TGTGCCAGCAGTTACGCGGCAGACCTCTATGGCTACACCTTC
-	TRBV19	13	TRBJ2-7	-	CASSIEVAYEQYF	TGTGCCAGTAGTATCGAGGTCGCCTACGAGCAGTACTTC
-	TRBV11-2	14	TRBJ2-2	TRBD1	CASSLTGVTGELFF	TGTGCCAGCAGCCTGACAGGGGTCACCGGGGAGCTGTTTTTT
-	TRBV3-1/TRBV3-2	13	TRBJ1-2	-	CASSLTGGYGYTF	TGTGCCAGCAGCCTTACGGGGGGGTATGGCTACACCTTC
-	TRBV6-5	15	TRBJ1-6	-	CASSYSAPYNSPLHF	TGTGCCAGCAGTTACTCCGCGCCCTATAATTCACCCCTCCACTTT
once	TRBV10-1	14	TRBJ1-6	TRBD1	CASSPTGQGSPLHF	TGCGCCAGCAGTCCTACGGGACAGGGTTCACCCCTCCACTTT
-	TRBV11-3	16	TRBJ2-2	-	CASSLGAVVGTGELFF	TGTGCCAGCAGCTTAGGGGCGGTGGTGGGCACCGGGGAGCTGTTTTTT
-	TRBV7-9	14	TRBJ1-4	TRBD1	CASSLGQGEEKLFF	TGTGCCAGCAGCCTGGGACAGGGAGAGGAAAAACTGTTTTTT
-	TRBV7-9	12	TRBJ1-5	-	CASAGGEQPQHF	TGTGCCAGCGCCGGGGGGGAACAGCCCCAGCATTTT
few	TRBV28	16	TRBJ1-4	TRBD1	CASSITGTGGQEKLFF	TGTGCCAGCAGCATAACAGGGACAGGGGGACAGGAAAAACTGTTTTTT